This TCR beta chain was recovered during a study of early T cells in non-severe SARS-CoV-2 infection. Overall study context: Whole-blood bulk RNA, unsorted, was sequenced, and chains were unpaired. General study points: Matching results from VDJdb favored anti-spike CD8 responses, leaving private and CD4 specificities undetected.

Tagging with unique molecular identifiers was applied to individual cDNA molecules. TCRdb reanalysed the 5' RACE reads using MiXCR and keeps one entry per CDR3 protein. The table records tens of thousands of distinct CDR3 sequences, 10% to 15% of them present only once. Trimming removed 4 bases at V and 2 bases at J, with 5 bases between. The CDR3 is 11 amino acids. The germline gives CDR1 SQVTM, CDR2 ANQGSEA. This clonotype was counted ten times or more. Its antigen is undetermined. The origin of this receptor is an adult who was a healthcare worker with PCR-confirmed SARS-CoV-2 infection or an uninfected control (not recorded which). The chain recombines TRBV29-1 with TRBJ1-2, with unresolved D. The sequenced sample consisted of whole blood. CDR3 region: CSVGQNYGYTF. DNA of the CDR3: TGCAGCGTTGGACAAAACTATGGCTACACCTTC.